Included here is one T cell receptor (beta chain) sequence, with context. Its target is unknown. As part of sample collection, lesional scalp punch biopsies and peripheral blood were taken from alopecia areata patients. RNA was extracted and reverse transcribed into cDNA as the sequencing template. Method: immunoSEQ multiplex PCR; TCRdb's copy keeps in-frame clones and lacks some. The sample holds some 130,000 clones, roughly three fifths seen once. These data belong to a study of CD8+ T cells in alopecia areata. Findings of the study overall: Researchers report lesional scalp, most notably alopecia totalis/universalis, outstripped normal scalp in clonality. Sequencing of scalp tissue also captures the resident alphabeta T cells of normal skin.

The V gene's germline CDR1 is SGHRS and CDR2 YFSETQ. The germline V and J ends were trimmed by 1 base and 0 bases, with 10 bases remaining between them. The CDR3 has 15 amino acids. The chain joins TRBV5-1 to TRBJ1-1; D ambiguous. Source: CD4+ T cells sorted from blood, taken at week 0. The origin of this receptor is a human donor with alopecia areata. CDR3 sequence (DNA): TGCGCCAGCAGCTTGTCGCGGCAGGTGAACACTGAAGCTTTCTTT. Its translation is CASSLSRQVNTEAFF.